A selection of T cell receptor beta chains follows, all from one sample in a study of blood T cell repertoires in COVID-19. Produced via immunoSEQ multiplex PCR; TCRdb's table is partial and in-frame only. The sample shows around 390,000 clones, more than 75% of them seen only once. Sequencing was carried out using PBMCs or T cells enriched from blood (not recorded which). These receptors were obtained from a woman aged 50 to 60 who had recovered from COVID-19. Both conserved end residues are trimmed from each CDR3. D genes are given only for firm matches.

d_gene	v_gene	j_gene	CDR3aa
-	TRBV6-4	TRBJ2-1	ASSEWTGQQRV
-	TRBV7-8	TRBJ1-2	ASSLSVWQGRYGYT
TRBD2	TRBV4-1	TRBJ2-7	ASSQDRTSGYEQY
-	TRBV13	TRBJ1-1	ASSLEGRGAF
TRBD1	TRBV5-1	TRBJ2-2	ASSLTGQGTGELF
TRBD1	TRBV27	TRBJ2-7	ASSLDRGPYEQY
TRBD2	TRBV15	TRBJ2-1	ATSERGGVIHEQF
TRBD2	TRBV18	TRBJ2-1	ASSPLAGGQGEQF
TRBD1	TRBV25-1	TRBJ1-1	ASRAGQIEAF
-	TRBV9	TRBJ1-2	ASSGREKANYGYT
-	TRBV6-2/TRBV6-3	TRBJ1-2	ASSRFVGGNYGYT
TRBD2	TRBV30	TRBJ2-1	AWSVRLASFEQF
-	TRBV5-1	TRBJ2-7	ASSQLPKQESMTYEQY
-	TRBV25-1	TRBJ1-1	ASKETGVVTEAF
-	TRBV11-2	TRBJ1-6	ASSLAGASPLH
TRBD1	TRBV7-2	TRBJ1-1	ASSSRGQGMIMNTEAF
TRBD1	TRBV10-1	TRBJ1-1	SQPWTGGCRTEAF
-	TRBV6-5	TRBJ2-7	ASMGGLEYEQY
-	TRBV18	TRBJ2-5	ASSTGSETQY
-	TRBV7-2	TRBJ1-2	ASSPGGPGRGYT